The clone carrying this T cell receptor beta chain has just one count. Cohorts were determined from participant-reported clinical history. Exposed enrollees had met someone with a PCR-confirmed or clinician-diagnosed COVID-19 case at some point within the 2 weeks before study entry. The data belong to a study of blood T cell repertoires in COVID-19. Authors' data handling: Reference gene primer amplification gave estimated nucleated cell counts. TCRdb keeps only in-frame clones here, not all; method: immunoSEQ multiplex PCR. D and trimming were read from the DNA, whereas the V and J calls and clone size are those reported in that table. The data hold roughly 250,000 clones, with 88% observed a single time. Germline-derived CDR1 and CDR2 are MNHEY and SMNVEV (reference sequence). CDR3 size: 17 residues. The V and J ends lost 5 bases and 0 bases, in that order; junction bases with no gene match: 7.

The clonotype was recovered from a woman aged 40 to 50 who had been exposed to COVID-19. Sequencing was done on a sample of PBMCs or T cells enriched from blood (not recorded which). The chain couples TRBV27 to TRBJ1-6; 7 nucleotides line up with TRBD1. The CDR3 region has the DNA TGTGCCAGCAGTCCCACGGACAGGAGCTCCTATAATTCACCCCTCCACTTT. It translates to CASSPTDRSSYNSPLHF.